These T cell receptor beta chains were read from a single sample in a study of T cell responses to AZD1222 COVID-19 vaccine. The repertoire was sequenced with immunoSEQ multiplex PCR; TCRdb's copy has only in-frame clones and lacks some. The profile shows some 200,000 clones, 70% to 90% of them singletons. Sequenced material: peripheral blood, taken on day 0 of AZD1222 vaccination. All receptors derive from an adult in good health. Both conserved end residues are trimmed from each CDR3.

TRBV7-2,ASSATADKNNEQF
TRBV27,ASSPSSTGGAEST
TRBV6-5,ASIPGGYSNQPQH
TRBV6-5,ASERSYQETQY
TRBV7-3,ASSLTAHGSGANVLT
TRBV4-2,ASSQLTLGEKLF
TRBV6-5,ASSYSRSGNEQF
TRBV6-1,ASSETRGLLRVINNEQF
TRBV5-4,ASMTGGLNNSPLH
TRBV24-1,ATSDGQGNTEAF
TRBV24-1,ATSARDYGYT
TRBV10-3,ATVPRTGNYGYT
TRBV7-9,ASSPLGGGLAAFVPF
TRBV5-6,ASSQLIRYSPLH